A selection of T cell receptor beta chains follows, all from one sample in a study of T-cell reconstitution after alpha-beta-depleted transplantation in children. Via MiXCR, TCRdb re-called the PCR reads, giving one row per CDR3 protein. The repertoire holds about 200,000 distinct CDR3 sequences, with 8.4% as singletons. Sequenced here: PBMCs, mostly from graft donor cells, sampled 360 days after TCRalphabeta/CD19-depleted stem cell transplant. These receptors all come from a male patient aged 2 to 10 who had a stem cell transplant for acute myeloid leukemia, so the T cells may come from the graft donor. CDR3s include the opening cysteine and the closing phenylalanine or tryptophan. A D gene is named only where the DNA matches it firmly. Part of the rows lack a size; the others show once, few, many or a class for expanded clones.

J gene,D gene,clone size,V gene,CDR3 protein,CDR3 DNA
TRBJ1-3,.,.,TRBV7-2,CASSLRHPSSGNTIYF,TGTGCCAGCAGCTTAAGACACCCTAGCTCTGGAAACACCATATATTTT
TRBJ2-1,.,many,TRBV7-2,CASSAGGREIEQFF,TGTGCCAGCAGCGCGGGCGGACGGGAGATTGAGCAGTTCTTC
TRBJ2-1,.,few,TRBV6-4,CASSEGPASYNEQFF,TGTGCCAGCAGTGAAGGACCGGCTTCCTACAATGAGCAGTTCTTC
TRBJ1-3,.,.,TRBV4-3,CASSQDQGDRTNTIYF,TGCGCCAGCAGCCAAGATCAAGGAGACAGGACGAACACCATATATTTT
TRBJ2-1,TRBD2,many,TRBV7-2,CASSLRLAAEQFF,TGTGCCAGCAGCTTACGACTAGCTGCTGAGCAGTTCTTC
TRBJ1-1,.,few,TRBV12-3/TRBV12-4,CASSLLAVLTEAFF,TGTGCCAGCAGTTTACTGGCAGTTCTCACTGAAGCTTTCTTT
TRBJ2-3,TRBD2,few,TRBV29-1,CSVAGGRSTDTQYF,TGCAGCGTTGCCGGCGGGAGGAGCACAGATACGCAGTATTTT
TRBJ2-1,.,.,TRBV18,CASSPEEGSYNEQFF,TGTGCCAGCTCACCAGAGGAAGGCTCCTACAATGAGCAGTTCTTC
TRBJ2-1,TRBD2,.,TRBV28,CASLSPGLVHNEQFF,TGTGCCAGCCTCTCTCCGGGACTAGTACATAATGAGCAGTTCTTC
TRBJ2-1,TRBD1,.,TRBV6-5,CASSYGTVYNEQFF,TGTGCCAGCAGTTACGGGACAGTTTACAATGAGCAGTTCTTC
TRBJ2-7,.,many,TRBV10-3,CAISGTGSQTYEQYF,TGTGCCATCAGCGGTACCGGGTCGCAGACGTACGAGCAGTACTTC
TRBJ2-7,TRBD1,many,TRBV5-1,CASSSGTGSYEQYF,TGCGCCAGCAGCTCCGGGACAGGTTCCTACGAGCAGTACTTC
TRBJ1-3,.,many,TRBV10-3,CAISEGSGNTIYF,TGTGCCATCAGTGAGGGTTCTGGAAACACCATATATTTT
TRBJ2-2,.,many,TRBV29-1,CSVHWRTAGTGELFF,TGCAGCGTTCATTGGCGGACAGCGGGGACCGGGGAGCTGTTTTTT
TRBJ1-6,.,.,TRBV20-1,CSARADNRYNSPLHF,TGCAGTGCTAGAGCTGACAACCGATACAATTCACCCCTCCACTTT
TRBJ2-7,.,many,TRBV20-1,CSAVSHRLSDYEQYF,TGCAGTGCTGTATCCCATCGACTGAGCGACTACGAGCAGTACTTC
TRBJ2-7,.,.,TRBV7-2,CASSLRTPVASYEQYF,TGTGCCAGCAGCTTAAGGACGCCGGTGGCGTCCTACGAGCAGTACTTC
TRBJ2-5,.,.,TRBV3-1,CASTIRGLAQETQYF,TGTGCCAGCACCATACGGGGGCTAGCCCAAGAGACCCAGTACTTC
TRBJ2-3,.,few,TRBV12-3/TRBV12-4,CASRHPLGGTDTQYF,TGTGCCAGCAGGCACCCCCTAGGGGGCACAGATACGCAGTATTTT
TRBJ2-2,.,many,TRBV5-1,CASSLEAIGELFF,TGCGCCAGCAGCTTGGAGGCGATCGGGGAGCTGTTTTTT
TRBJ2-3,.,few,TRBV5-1,CASSSTPGTDTQYF,TGCGCCAGCAGCTCCACCCCTGGGACAGATACGCAGTATTTT
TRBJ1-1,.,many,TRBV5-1,CASSLRKRTEAFF,TGCGCCAGCAGCTTGAGGAAGCGGACTGAAGCTTTCTTT
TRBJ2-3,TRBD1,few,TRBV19,CASAPGTDFLTQYF,TGTGCCAGTGCTCCAGGGACAGATTTTCTTACGCAGTATTTT
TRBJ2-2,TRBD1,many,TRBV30,CAWGGQAGELFF,TGTGCCTGGGGGGGACAGGCCGGGGAGCTGTTTTTT
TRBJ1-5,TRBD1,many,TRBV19,CASRNRGRVNQPQHF,TGTGCCAGTAGGAACAGGGGAAGGGTCAATCAGCCCCAGCATTTT
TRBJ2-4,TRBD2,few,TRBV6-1,CASRRTSGSYYF,TGTGCCAGCAGACGGACTAGCGGGAGCTACTACTTC
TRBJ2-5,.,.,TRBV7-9,CASSSPTGLGETQYF,TGTGCCAGCAGCTCACCTACAGGGTTGGGGGAGACCCAGTACTTC
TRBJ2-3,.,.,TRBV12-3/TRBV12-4,CASSPGTRTDTQYF,TGTGCCAGCAGCCCCGGGACTCGCACAGATACGCAGTATTTT
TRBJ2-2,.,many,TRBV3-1,CASSPSSGELFF,TGTGCCAGCAGCCCGTCGAGCGGGGAGCTGTTTTTT
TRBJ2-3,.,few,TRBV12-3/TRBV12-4,CASSLVGGRLGYF,TGTGCCAGCAGTTTGGTTGGTGGCAGACTTGGGTATTTT
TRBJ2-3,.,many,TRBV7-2,CASSLVVLADTQYF,TGTGCCAGCAGCTTAGTTGTTCTAGCAGATACGCAGTATTTT
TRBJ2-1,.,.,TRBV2,CASSPRLWGDEQFF,TGTGCCAGCAGTCCCAGGTTGTGGGGGGATGAGCAGTTCTTC